One sample yielded the 25 T cell receptor beta chains listed below, sequenced in a study of radiotherapy plus CTLA-4 blockade in lung cancer. The table came from immunoSEQ multiplex PCR; TCRdb's copy has only in-frame clones and leaves some out. The sample shows 100,000 or so clones, about 80% of them seen only once. The sample here was peripheral blood, taken from a patient treated with radiotherapy plus ipilimumab. The receptors derive from a human donor with non-small cell lung cancer that progressed on radiotherapy plus ipilimumab.

The chain joins TRBV5-5 to TRBJ1-3; D remains ambiguous. V was shortened by 5 bases and J by 4 bases, with 13 bases between the two germline ends. CDR1 is SGHKS, CDR2 YYEKEE, per germline (reference sequence). The length of the CDR3 is 14 residues. The CDR3 loop is CASSQVVQGNTIYF. The CDR3 region has the DNA TGTGCCAGCAGTCAGGTCGTACAAGGAAACACCATATATTTT.

The chain carries TRBV18 and TRBJ2-1; the match to TRBD2 covers 14 bases. The V and J ends lost 4 bases and 8 bases, in that order; junction bases with no gene match: 7. From germline, CDR1 is KGHSH and CDR2 LQKENI. The CDR3 has 16 residues. CDR3 region: CASSLIGLAGGDEQFF. CDR3 coding DNA: TGTGCCAGCTCACTCATCGGACTAGCGGGGGGAGATGAGCAGTTCTTC.

This clone was observed once. This rearrangement joins TRBV7-3 to TRBJ2-5; a possible D gene is TRBD2 (7 bases). The CDR3 covers 16 residues. With 5 bases removed from V and 1 base from J, the gap between germline ends came to 17 bases. The V gene's germline CDR1 is SGHTA and CDR2 FQGTGA. CDR3 region: CASSGGAGAIQETQYF. The CDR3 DNA reads TGTGCCAGCAGCGGCGGGGCGGGGGCGATCCAAGAGACCCAGTACTTC.

The chain is built from TRBV13 and TRBJ1-1; perhaps TRBD1 as D (5 bases). Trimming pared 5 bases from V and 3 bases from J, leaving 22 bases between. CDR3 size: 17 residues. Germline lookup yields CDR1 PRHDT and CDR2 FYEKMQ (reference sequence). The DNA for the CDR3 is TGTGCCAGCAGCGCGACCGGGACCACGAGCAAGGACACTGAAGCTTTCTTT. Translating it yields CASSATGTTSKDTEAFF.

The gene calls are TRBV7-6 and TRBJ2-3; TRBD1 aligns across 9 bases. Trimming cost V 1 base and J 2 bases; bases outside gene matches: 4. The CDR3 loop spans 16 amino acids. Germline CDR1 reads SGHVS; CDR2 reads FNYEAQ. DNA of the CDR3: TGTGCCAGCAGCTTAGGGGACAGGGCTTTCACAGATACGCAGTATTTT. Translation gives CASSLGDRAFTDTQYF.

The chain recombines TRBV30 with TRBJ1-5; D ambiguous. CDR1 is GTSNPN and CDR2 is SVGIG in the germline V gene (reference sequence). CDR3 length: 14 residues. V was clipped by 0 bases and J by 1 base, with 7 bases between them. The CDR3 sequence is CAWSVSWSNQPQHF. CDR3 in DNA: TGTGCCTGGAGTGTAAGTTGGAGCAATCAGCCCCAGCATTTT. The complete variable domain, with remaining parts taken from reference TRBV30 and TRBJ1-5, reads SQTIHQWPATLVQPVGSPLSLECTVEGTSNPNLYWYRQAAGRGLQLLFYSVGIGQISSEVPQNLSASRPQDRQFILSSKKLLLSDSGFYLCAWSVSWSNQPQHFGDGTRLSIL.

The chain couples TRBV11-2 to TRBJ1-1, with TRBD1 as a possible D gene (6 bases). The germline V gene encodes CDR1 SGHAT and CDR2 FQNNGV. Trimming cost V 2 bases and J 3 bases, with 10 bases left between them. The CDR3 is 14 amino acids. Written as DNA, the CDR3 is TGTGCCAGCAGCTTATGGTCAGGGGACACTGAAGCTTTCTTT. Translation: CASSLWSGDTEAFF.

The count of this clone is one. The J gene is TRBJ2-5, the V gene TRBV15, with a possible D match to TRBD1 (7 bases). V dropped 0 bases and J dropped 5 bases, with 16 bases sitting between them. Germline CDR1 reads LNHNV; CDR2 reads YYDKDF (reference sequence). The CDR3 spans 16 residues. This CDR3 is CATSREGPGGFETQYF. CDR3 nucleotides: TGTGCCACCAGCAGAGAAGGCCCAGGGGGGTTCGAGACCCAGTACTTC.

This chain joins TRBV6-1 and TRBJ1-5, with 9 bases identical to TRBD1. Germline CDR1 reads MNHNS; CDR2 reads SASEGT. The CDR3 is 17 residues long. V lost 3 bases, J lost 0 bases, and 6 bases stayed unmatched. CDR3 nucleotides: TGTGCCAGCAGTGAGGGGACAGGGACATATAGCAATCAGCCCCAGCATTTT. It codes for CASSEGTGTYSNQPQHF.

The chain uses TRBV5-1 and TRBJ1-5, with 8 positions matching TRBD1. Germline V gene lookup returns CDR1 SGHRS and CDR2 YFSETQ. The CDR3 has 15 amino acids. The J segment lost 3 bases and the V segment lost 3 bases, leaving 5 bases of the junction unmatched. The CDR3 is CASSSGQGDNQPQHF. The CDR3, as DNA: TGCGCCAGCAGCTCCGGACAGGGCGACAATCAGCCCCAGCATTTT.

This clone appeared a few times. CDR3: CASREQGNQPQHF. The CDR3 nucleotides read TGTGCCAGCAGGGAACAGGGCAATCAGCCCCAGCATTTT. The chain links TRBV6-1 to TRBJ1-5; perhaps TRBD1 as D (5 bases). Germline CDR1 MNHNS, CDR2 SASEGT. This CDR3 has 13 amino acids. The V end was cut by 6 bases, the J end by 2 bases, with 8 bases between.

In its sample, this clone was seen a few times. The chain is built from TRBV4-3 and TRBJ2-3; D is uncertain. Trimming took 0 bases from V and 3 from J, leaving 13 bases between them. This CDR3 region has 16 residues. Per germline, CDR1 LGHNA and CDR2 YSLEER. The CDR3 sequence is CASSQDQRDLTDTQYF. The CDR3 DNA reads TGCGCCAGCAGCCAAGATCAAAGGGATTTGACAGATACGCAGTATTTT.

The chain recombines TRBV5-5 with TRBJ2-7, with 7 positions matching TRBD2. CDR3 size: 14 residues. The trim removed 2 bases at V and 1 base at J, leaving 3 bases unmatched. CDR1 is SGHKS, CDR2 YYEKEE, per germline (reference sequence). The CDR3 protein is CASSFGGGSYEQYF. The CDR3 nucleotides are TGTGCCAGCAGCTTCGGGGGAGGGTCCTACGAGCAGTACTTC.

This chain uses TRBV7-2 with TRBJ2-3, with 7 positions matching TRBD1. There are 14 residues in the CDR3. With 8 bases clipped from V and 4 bases from J, the junction kept 9 bases outside the gene matches. Per germline, CDR1 SGHTA and CDR2 FQGNSA. The CDR3 spells CASSQGGRPDTQYF. DNA of the CDR3: TGTGCCAGCTCGCAAGGGGGCCGGCCAGATACGCAGTATTTT.

J is TRBJ1-6 and V is TRBV30, with a tentative D call TRBD1 (6 bases). The CDR3 length is 14 residues. Trimming removed 5 bases at V and 8 bases at J, with 16 bases between. Germline loops: CDR1 GTSNPN, CDR2 SVGIG (reference sequence). The CDR3 region is CAWAQQGNYSPLHF. CDR3 bases: TGTGCCTGGGCACAACAGGGAAATTATTCACCCCTCCACTTT.

The rearrangement links TRBV4-2 to TRBJ2-2; D ambiguous. CDR3 size: 14 residues. V was cut by 0 bases and J by 7 bases, with 9 bases left in between. Germline lookup yields CDR1 LGHNA and CDR2 YNFKEQ. CDR3 sequence reads: CASSQDLERGELFF. The CDR3 DNA is TGTGCCAGCAGCCAAGACCTTGAGCGCGGGGAGCTGTTTTTT.

This chain links TRBV7-6 with TRBJ1-1; TRBD1 is a possible D gene (6 bases). Looked up from germline, CDR1 is SGHVS and CDR2 is FNYEAQ. The CDR3 has 14 residues. The ends were cut back, 5 bases at V and 6 bases at J, with 16 bases in the middle. This CDR3 is CASSPGVGGPEAFF. In DNA form, the CDR3 reads TGTGCCAGCAGCCCAGGGGTCGGGGGGCCTGAAGCTTTCTTT. Filled out from reference TRBV7-6 and TRBJ1-1, the complete variable domain reads GAGVSQSPRYKVTKRGQDVALRCDPISGHVSLYWYRQALGQGPEFLTYFNYEAQQDKSGLPNDRFSAERPEGSISTLTIQRTEQRDSAMYRCASSPGVGGPEAFFGQGTRLTVV.

The CDR3 loop reads CASSYGTGNTEAFF. The CDR3, as DNA: TGTGCCAGCAGTTACGGGACAGGGAACACTGAAGCTTTCTTT. The chain employs TRBV6-5 and TRBJ1-1; TRBD1 matches at 8 bases. Germline CDR1 reads MNHEY; CDR2 reads SVGAGI. The CDR3 is 14 residues long. V shed 2 bases, J shed 1 base, and the junction held 0 bases outside the gene matches.

The chain is built from TRBV28 and TRBJ1-1; tentative D call: TRBD1 (6 bases). The CDR3 loop spans 16 amino acids. With 3 bases removed from V and 0 bases from J, the gap between germline ends came to 14 bases. Germline CDR1 and CDR2: MDHEN and SYDVKM. The CDR3 spells CASSLGGGAMNTEAFF. The CDR3 DNA follows: TGTGCCAGCAGTTTGGGGGGCGGGGCAATGAACACTGAAGCTTTCTTT.

The rearrangement links TRBV19 to TRBJ1-1; 7 bases line up with TRBD1. J was trimmed by 2 bases and V by 5 bases; bases with no gene match: 8. Germline V CDR1 and CDR2: LNHDA, SQIVND (reference sequence). The CDR3 consists of 15 residues. In DNA, the CDR3 is TGTGCCAGTAGTTCCGGACAGGCTCTTAACACTGAAGCTTTCTTT. It specifies CASSSGQALNTEAFF.

In regard to this clone: This likely comes from a read error, as the CDR3 has no conserved phenylalanine or tryptophan at its end. The chain uses TRBV28 and TRBJ2-7, with D tentatively TRBD1 (6 bases). CDR1 MDHEN and CDR2 SYDVKM come from the germline V gene. Between the trimmed V and J ends, which lost 6 bases and 2 bases, there was a span of 11 bases. The CDR3 contains 13 residues. The DNA of the CDR3 is TGTGCCAGCAGGCCAGGGGTGGCCTACGAGCAGTACTCC. This encodes CASRPGVAYEQYS.

The rearrangement joins TRBV30 to TRBJ2-6; 8 nucleotides line up with TRBD1. With V trimmed by 3 bases and J by 3 bases, 13 bases remained unmatched. The germline CDR1 and CDR2 sequences are GTSNPN and SVGIG (reference sequence). This CDR3 spans 18 amino acids. CDR3 sequence: CAWRPPGDRSFGANVLTF. In DNA, the CDR3 is TGTGCCTGGAGACCCCCGGGGGACAGGAGCTTTGGGGCCAACGTCCTGACTTTC.

The rearrangement joins TRBV19 to TRBJ1-5, with 7 positions matching TRBD1. From germline, CDR1 is LNHDA and CDR2 SQIVND (reference sequence). This CDR3 region has 16 residues. The junction had 10 bases not matched to a gene; V was cut back by 4 bases and J by 4 bases. CDR3 residues: CASSTPDRVRNQPQHF. CDR3 DNA sequence: TGTGCCAGTAGTACTCCCGACAGGGTAAGGAATCAGCCCCAGCATTTT.

The J gene is TRBJ2-2, the V gene TRBV27; TRBD1 agrees at 10 bases. CDR1 is MNHEY and CDR2 is SMNVEV in the germline V gene (reference sequence). CDR3 length equals 17 residues. J was trimmed by 2 bases and V by 8 bases; bases with no gene match: 11. CDR3 sequence: CASSFSRDRGNTGELFF. DNA of the CDR3: TGTGCCAGCTCGTTTAGCCGGGACAGGGGTAACACCGGGGAGCTGTTTTTT.

This chain links TRBV18 with TRBJ2-3; D perhaps matches TRBD2 (7 bases). The CDR3 covers 17 residues. The V gene's germline CDR1 is KGHSH and CDR2 LQKENI. The V and J ends lost 6 bases and 1 base respectively, with 20 bases between them. The DNA for the CDR3 is TGTGCCAGCTCTCCCGTCCCCGCGGGGGCTGGCACAGATACGCAGTATTTT. This gives the protein CASSPVPAGAGTDTQYF.